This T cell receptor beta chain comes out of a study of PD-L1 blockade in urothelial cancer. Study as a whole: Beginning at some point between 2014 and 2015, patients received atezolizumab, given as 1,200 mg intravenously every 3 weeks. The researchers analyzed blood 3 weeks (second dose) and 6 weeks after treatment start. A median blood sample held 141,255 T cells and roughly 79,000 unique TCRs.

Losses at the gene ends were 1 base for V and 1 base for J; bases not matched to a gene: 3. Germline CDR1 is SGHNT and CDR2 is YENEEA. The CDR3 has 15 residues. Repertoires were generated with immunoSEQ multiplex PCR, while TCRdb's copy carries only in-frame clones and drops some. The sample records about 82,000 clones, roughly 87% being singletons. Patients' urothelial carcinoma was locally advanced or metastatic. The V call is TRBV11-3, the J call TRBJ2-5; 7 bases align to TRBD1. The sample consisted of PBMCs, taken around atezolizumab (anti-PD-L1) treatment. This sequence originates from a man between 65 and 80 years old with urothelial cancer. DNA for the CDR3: TGTGCCAGCAGCTTAGGAGGACAGGCCCAAGAGACCCAGTACTTC. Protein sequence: CASSLGGQAQETQYF. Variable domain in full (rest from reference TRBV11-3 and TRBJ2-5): EAGVVQSPRYKIIEKKQPVAFWCNPISGHNTLYWYLQNLGQGPELLIRYENEEAVDDSQLPKDRFSAERLKGVDSTLKIQPAELGDSAVYLCASSLGGQAQETQYFGPGTRLLVL.